A single T cell receptor beta chain is shown here with its context. This sample is part of a study of control samples from healthy donors and cancer patients. The V and J ends lost 5 bases and 6 bases respectively, with 26 bases between them. The germline CDR1 and CDR2 sequences are SGHRS and YFSETQ. CDR3 length equals 17 residues. The table came from immunoSEQ multiplex PCR; TCRdb's copy has only in-frame clones and leaves some out. The sample lists roughly 100,000 clones; roughly 90% were seen once. The TCR was taken from a man aged 60-69 years with lung cancer. The specimen sequenced was PBMCs. The gene calls are TRBV5-1 and TRBJ1-2; tentatively, D is TRBD1 (5 bases). The CDR3 protein is CASRHKTDPSEGNGYTF. For the CDR3, the DNA is TGCGCCAGCAGACACAAGACAGATCCTTCAGAGGGTAATGGCTACACCTTC.